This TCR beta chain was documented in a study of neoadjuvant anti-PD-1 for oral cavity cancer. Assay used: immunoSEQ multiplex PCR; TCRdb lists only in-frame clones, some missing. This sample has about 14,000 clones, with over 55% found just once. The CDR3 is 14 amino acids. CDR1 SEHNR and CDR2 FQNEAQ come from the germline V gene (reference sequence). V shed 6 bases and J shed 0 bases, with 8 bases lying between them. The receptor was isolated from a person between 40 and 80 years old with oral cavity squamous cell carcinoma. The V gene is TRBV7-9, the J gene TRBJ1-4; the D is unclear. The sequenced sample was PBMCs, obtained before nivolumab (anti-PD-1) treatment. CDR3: CASRATATNEKLFF. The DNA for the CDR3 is TGTGCCAGCAGGGCCACAGCAACTAATGAAAAACTGTTTTTT.